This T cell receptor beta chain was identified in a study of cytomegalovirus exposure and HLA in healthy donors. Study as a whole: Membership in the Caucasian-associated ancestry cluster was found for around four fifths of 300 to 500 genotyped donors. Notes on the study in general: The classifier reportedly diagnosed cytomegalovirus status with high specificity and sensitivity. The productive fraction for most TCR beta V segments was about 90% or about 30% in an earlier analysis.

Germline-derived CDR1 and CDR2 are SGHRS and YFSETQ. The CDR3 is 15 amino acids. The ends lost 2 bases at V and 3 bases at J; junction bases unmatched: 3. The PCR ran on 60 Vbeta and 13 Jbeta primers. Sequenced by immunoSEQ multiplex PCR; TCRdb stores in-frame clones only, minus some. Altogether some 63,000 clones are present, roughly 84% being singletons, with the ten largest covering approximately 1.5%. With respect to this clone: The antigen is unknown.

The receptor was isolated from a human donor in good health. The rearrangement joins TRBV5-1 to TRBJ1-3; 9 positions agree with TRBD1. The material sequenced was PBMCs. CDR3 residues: CASSLATGGGNTIYF. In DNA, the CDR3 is TGCGCCAGCAGCTTAGCGACAGGGGGTGGAAACACCATATATTTT.